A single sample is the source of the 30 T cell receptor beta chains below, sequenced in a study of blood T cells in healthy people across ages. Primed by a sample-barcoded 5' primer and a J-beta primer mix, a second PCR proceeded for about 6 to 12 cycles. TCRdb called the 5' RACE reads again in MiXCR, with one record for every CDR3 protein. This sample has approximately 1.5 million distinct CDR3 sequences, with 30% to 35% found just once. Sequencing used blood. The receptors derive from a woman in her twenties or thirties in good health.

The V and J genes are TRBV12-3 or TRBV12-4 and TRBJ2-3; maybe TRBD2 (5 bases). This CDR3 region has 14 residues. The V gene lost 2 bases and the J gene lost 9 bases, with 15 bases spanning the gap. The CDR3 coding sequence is TGTGCCAGCAGTTTAACCCAACGTACGGGGACGCAGTATTTT. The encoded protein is CASSLTQRTGTQYF.

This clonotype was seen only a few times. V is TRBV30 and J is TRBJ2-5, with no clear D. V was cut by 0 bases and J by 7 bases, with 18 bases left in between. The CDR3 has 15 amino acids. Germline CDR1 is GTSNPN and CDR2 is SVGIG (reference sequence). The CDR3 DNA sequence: TGTGCCTGGAGTGTAGACTCGTTTCCACCGGGGACCCAGTACTTC. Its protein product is CAWSVDSFPPGTQYF.

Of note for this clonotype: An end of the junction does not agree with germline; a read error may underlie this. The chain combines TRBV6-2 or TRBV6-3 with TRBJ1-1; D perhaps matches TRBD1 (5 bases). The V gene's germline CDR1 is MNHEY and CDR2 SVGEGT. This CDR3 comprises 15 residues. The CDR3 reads CASSHSTGLGTEAFF. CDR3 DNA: TGTGCCAGCAGTCACTCAACAGGTCTAGGCACTGAAGCTTTCTTT.

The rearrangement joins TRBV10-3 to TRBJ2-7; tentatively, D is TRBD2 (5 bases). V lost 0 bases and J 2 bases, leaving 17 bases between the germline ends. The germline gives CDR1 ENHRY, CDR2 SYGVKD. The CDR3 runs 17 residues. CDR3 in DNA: TGTGCCATCAGTGAGTCACTAGTTCTGTCTGCCCCCTACGAGCAGTACTTC. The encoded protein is CAISESLVLSAPYEQYF.

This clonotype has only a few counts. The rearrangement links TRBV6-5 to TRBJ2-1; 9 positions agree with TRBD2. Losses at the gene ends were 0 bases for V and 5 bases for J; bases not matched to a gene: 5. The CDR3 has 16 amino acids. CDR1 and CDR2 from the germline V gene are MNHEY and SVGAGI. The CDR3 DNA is TGTGCCAGCAGTTACTCGGGCGGGGGGGCCGACAATGAGCAGTTCTTC. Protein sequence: CASSYSGGGADNEQFF.

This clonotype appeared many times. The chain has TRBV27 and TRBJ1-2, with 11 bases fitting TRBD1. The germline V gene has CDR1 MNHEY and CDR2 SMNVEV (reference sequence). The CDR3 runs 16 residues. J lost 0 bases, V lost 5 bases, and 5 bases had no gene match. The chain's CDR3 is CASSGDRGNTNYGYTF. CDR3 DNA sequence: TGTGCCAGCAGTGGGGACAGGGGGAATACTAACTATGGCTACACCTTC.

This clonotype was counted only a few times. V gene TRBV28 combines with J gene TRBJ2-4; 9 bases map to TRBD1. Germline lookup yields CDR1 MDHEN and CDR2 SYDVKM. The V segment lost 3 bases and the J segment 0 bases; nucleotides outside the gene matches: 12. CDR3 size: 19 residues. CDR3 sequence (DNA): TGTGCCAGCAGTTTTGGGGAACCGGGACAGGGTCTAGCCAAAAACATTCAGTACTTC. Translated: CASSFGEPGQGLAKNIQYF.

CDR3 in DNA: TGCAGTGCCCTTAGGGGCCTAGCGGGAGGCTGGGATGCGCAGTATTTT. Translated, it gives CSALRGLAGGWDAQYF. This chain joins TRBV20-1 and TRBJ2-3, with TRBD2 matching over 11 bases. Trimming cost V 6 bases and J 10 bases; bases outside gene matches: 18. This CDR3 is built from 16 residues. The germline V gene has CDR1 DFQATT and CDR2 SNEGSKA (reference sequence).

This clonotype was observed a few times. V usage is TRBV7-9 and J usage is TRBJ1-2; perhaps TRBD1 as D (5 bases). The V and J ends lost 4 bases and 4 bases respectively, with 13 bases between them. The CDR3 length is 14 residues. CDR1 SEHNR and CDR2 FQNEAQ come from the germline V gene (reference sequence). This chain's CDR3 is CASSSGTDLYGYTF. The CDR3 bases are TGTGCCAGCAGCTCCGGGACGGACCTCTATGGCTACACCTTC.

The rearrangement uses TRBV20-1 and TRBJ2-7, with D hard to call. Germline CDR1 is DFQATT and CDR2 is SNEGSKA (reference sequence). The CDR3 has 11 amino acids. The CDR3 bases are TGCAGCCAACGGACCTCCTACGAGCAGTACTTC. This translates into CSQRTSYEQYF.

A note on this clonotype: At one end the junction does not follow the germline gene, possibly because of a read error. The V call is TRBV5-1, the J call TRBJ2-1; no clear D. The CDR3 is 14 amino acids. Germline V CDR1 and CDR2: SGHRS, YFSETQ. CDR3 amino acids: CAGSQSRNYNEQFF. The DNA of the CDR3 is TGCGCCGGCAGCCAGAGTAGAAACTACAATGAGCAGTTCTTC.

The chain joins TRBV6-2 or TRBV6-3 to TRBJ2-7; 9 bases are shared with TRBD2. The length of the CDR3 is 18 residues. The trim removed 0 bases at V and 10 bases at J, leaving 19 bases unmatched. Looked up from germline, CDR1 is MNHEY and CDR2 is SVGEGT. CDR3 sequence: CASSYSGGGASSKRVQYF. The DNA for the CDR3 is TGTGCCAGCAGTTACTCGGGCGGGGGGGCCAGTTCGAAGAGAGTCCAGTACTTC.

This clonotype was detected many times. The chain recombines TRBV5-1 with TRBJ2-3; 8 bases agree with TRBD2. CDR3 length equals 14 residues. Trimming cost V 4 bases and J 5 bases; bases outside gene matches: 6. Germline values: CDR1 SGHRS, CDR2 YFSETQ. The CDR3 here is CASSAGLAGDTQYF. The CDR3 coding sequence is TGCGCCAGCAGCGCCGGACTAGCTGGAGATACGCAGTATTTT. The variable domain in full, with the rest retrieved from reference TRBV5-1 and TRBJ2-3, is KAGVTQTPRYLIKTRGQQVTLSCSPISGHRSVSWYQQTPGQGLQFLFEYFSETQRNKGNFPGRFSGRQFSNSRSEMNVSTLELGDSALYLCASSAGLAGDTQYFGPGTRLTVL.

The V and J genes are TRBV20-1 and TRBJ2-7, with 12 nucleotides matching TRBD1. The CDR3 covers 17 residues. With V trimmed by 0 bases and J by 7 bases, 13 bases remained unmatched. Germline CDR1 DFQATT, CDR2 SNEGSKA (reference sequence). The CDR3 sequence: CSAREEWIGTGGAEQYF. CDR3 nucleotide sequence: TGCAGTGCTAGAGAGGAGTGGATTGGGACAGGGGGCGCGGAGCAGTACTTC.

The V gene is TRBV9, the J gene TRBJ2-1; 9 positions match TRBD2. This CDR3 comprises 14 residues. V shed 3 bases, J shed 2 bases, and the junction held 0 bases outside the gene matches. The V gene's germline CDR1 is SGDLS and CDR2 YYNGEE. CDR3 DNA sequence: TGTGCCAGCAGCGCTAGCGGGGCCTACAATGAGCAGTTCTTC. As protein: CASSASGAYNEQFF.

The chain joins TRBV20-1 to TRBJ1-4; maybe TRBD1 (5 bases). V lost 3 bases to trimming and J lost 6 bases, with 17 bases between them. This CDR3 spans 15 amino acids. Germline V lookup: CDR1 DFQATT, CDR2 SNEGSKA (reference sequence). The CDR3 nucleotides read TGCAGTGCTAGGAATGCAGGGCGTAGGGATGAAAAACTGTTTTTT. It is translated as CSARNAGRRDEKLFF.

CDR3 amino acids: CASSTDRADMNTEAFF. The CDR3 DNA reads TGTGCCAGCAGCACAGACAGGGCCGACATGAACACTGAAGCTTTCTTT. This chain links TRBV7-9 with TRBJ1-1, with 7 nucleotides matching TRBD1. Germline V gene sequence: CDR1 SEHNR, CDR2 FQNEAQ (reference sequence). This CDR3 is built from 16 residues. V lost 5 bases and J lost 0; bases outside the gene matches: 9.

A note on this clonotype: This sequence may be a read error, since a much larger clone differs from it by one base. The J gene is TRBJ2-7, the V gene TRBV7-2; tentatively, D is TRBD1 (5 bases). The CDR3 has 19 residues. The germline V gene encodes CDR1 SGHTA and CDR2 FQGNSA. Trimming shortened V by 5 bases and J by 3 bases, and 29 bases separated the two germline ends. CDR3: CASSRGRGVPNFDHYEQYF. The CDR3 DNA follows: TGTGCCAGCAGCCGAGGTAGGGGCGTGCCCAACTTCGATCACTACGAGCAGTACTTC.

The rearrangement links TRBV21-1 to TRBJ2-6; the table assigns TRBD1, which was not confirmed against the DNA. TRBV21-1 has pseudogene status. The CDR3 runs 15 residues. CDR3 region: CASSKTGIGTNVLTF. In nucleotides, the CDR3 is TGTGCCAGCAGCAAAACAGGGATTGGGACCAACGTCCTGACTTTC.

CDR3 protein: CASSLKHHGYTF. CDR3 DNA: TGTGCCAGCAGTTTAAAACACCATGGCTACACCTTC. V is TRBV28 and J is TRBJ1-2, with D uncertain. Looked up from germline, CDR1 is MDHEN and CDR2 is SYDVKM. The CDR3 totals 12 residues. V lost 2 bases and J lost 6, with 7 bases in between.

CDR3 loop: CASRAPGRREHSNQPQHF. CDR3 DNA sequence: TGTGCCAGCAGGGCTCCGGGGCGGCGTGAACATAGCAATCAGCCCCAGCATTTT. J is TRBJ1-5 and V is TRBV28; tentatively, D is TRBD1 (5 bases). V lost 6 bases to trimming and J lost 0 bases, with 21 bases between them. Per the germline V gene, CDR1 is MDHEN and CDR2 is SYDVKM. CDR3 length: 18 amino acids.

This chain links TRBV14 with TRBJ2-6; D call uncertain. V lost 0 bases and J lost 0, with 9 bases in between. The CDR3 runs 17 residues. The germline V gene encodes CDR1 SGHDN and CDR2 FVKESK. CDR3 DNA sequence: TGTGCCAGCAGCCAAGATCGGCAGACCTCTGGGGCCAACGTCCTGACTTTC. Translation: CASSQDRQTSGANVLTF. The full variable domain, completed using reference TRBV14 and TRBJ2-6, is EAGVTQFPSHSVIEKGQTVTLRCDPISGHDNLYWYRRVMGKEIKFLLHFVKESKQDESGMPNNRFLAERTGGTYSTLKVQPAELEDSGVYFCASSQDRQTSGANVLTFGAGSRLTVL.

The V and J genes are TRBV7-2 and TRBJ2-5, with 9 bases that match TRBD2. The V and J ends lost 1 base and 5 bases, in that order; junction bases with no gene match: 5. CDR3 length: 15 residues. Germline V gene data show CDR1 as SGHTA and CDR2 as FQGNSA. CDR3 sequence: CASSLVAGGPETQYF. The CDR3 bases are TGTGCCAGCAGCTTAGTTGCGGGAGGGCCGGAGACCCAGTACTTC. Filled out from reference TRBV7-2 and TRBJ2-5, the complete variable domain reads GAGVSQSPSNKVTEKGKDVELRCDPISGHTALYWYRQSLGQGLEFLIYFQGNSAPDKSGLPSDRFSAERTGGSVSTLTIQRTQQEDSAVYLCASSLVAGGPETQYFGPGTRLLVL.

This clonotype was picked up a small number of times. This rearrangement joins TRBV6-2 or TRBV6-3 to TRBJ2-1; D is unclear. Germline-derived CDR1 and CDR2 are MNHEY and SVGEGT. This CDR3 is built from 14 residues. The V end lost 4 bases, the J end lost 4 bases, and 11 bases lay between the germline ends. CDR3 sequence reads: CASSSPMEYNEQFF. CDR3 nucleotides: TGTGCCAGCAGTTCCCCGATGGAATACAATGAGCAGTTCTTC.

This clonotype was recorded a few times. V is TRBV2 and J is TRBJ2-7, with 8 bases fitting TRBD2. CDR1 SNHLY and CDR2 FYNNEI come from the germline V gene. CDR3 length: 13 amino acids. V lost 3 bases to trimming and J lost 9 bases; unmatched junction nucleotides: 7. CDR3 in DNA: TGTGCCAGCAGTGATGATAGCGGGGTCGGGCAGTACTTC. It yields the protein CASSDDSGVGQYF.

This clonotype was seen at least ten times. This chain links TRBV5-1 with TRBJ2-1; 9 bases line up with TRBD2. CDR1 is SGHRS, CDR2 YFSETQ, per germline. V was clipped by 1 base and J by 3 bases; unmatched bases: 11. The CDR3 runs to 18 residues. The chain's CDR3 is CASSLRSGGPTDYNEQFF. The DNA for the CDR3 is TGCGCCAGCAGCTTGAGGAGCGGGGGGCCGACCGACTACAATGAGCAGTTCTTC.

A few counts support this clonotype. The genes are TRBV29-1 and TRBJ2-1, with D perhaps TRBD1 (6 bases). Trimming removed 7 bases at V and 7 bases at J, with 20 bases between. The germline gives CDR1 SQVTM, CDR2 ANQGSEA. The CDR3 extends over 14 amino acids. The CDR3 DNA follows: TGCAGCGGGGGGAAGGGGGTTCTGAGGAATGAGCAGTTCTTC. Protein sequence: CSGGKGVLRNEQFF.

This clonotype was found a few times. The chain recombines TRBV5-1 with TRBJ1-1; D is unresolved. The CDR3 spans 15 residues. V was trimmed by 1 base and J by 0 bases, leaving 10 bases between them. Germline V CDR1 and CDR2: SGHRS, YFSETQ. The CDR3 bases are TGCGCCAGCAGCTTGATGAGCCAGATGAACACTGAAGCTTTCTTT. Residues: CASSLMSQMNTEAFF.

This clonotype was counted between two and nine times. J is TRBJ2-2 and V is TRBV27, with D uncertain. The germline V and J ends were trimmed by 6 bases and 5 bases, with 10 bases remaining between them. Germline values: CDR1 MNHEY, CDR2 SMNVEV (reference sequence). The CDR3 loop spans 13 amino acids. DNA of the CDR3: TGTGCCAGCAGAGCACAGCCAACCGGGGAGCTGTTTTTT. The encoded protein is CASRAQPTGELFF.

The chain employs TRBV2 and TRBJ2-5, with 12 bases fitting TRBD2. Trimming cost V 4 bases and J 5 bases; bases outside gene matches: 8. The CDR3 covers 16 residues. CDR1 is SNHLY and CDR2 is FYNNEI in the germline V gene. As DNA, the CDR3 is TGTGCCAGCAGTGTTCTAGCGGGGGGGCCGGGTGAGACCCAGTACTTC. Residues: CASSVLAGGPGETQYF. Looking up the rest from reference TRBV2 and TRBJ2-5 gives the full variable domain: EPEVTQTPSHQVTQMGQEVILRCVPISNHLYFYWYRQILGQKVEFLVSFYNNEISEKSEIFDDQFSVERPDGSNFTLKIRSTKLEDSAMYFCASSVLAGGPGETQYFGPGTRLLVL.